This TCR beta chain is from a study of T-cell memory formation after mild COVID-19. The study, taken as a whole, reports: Memory from before infection featured some responding clones, which suggests cross-reactive memory joined. Among contracting clones, CD4+ were mainly CM/EM and CD8+ enriched in EMRA.

This clonotype was observed a few times. Its matching antigen is unknown. The CDR3 spans 16 residues. CDR1 SGHRS and CDR2 YFSETQ come from the germline V gene. The junction had 8 bases not matched to a gene; V was cut back by 4 bases and J by 0 bases. 5'RACE primed from the constant segment yielded TCR alpha and TCR beta cDNA libraries bearing sample barcodes and UMIs. TCRdb reprocessed the 5' RACE reads with MiXCR, giving one entry per CDR3 protein. This sample has about 410,000 distinct CDR3 sequences, with about a quarter found just once. Sequenced: PBMCs or a T cell subset sorted from them (not recorded which). The source is an adult woman who had mild COVID-19 (a few samples of this study predate the infection). Cell type and time point are not known. V usage is TRBV5-1 and J usage is TRBJ2-3; 7 positions match TRBD2. The CDR3 region has the DNA TGCGCCAGCAGCCGGTATTCTAGCGGTAGCACAGATACGCAGTATTTT. Residues: CASSRYSSGSTDTQYF.